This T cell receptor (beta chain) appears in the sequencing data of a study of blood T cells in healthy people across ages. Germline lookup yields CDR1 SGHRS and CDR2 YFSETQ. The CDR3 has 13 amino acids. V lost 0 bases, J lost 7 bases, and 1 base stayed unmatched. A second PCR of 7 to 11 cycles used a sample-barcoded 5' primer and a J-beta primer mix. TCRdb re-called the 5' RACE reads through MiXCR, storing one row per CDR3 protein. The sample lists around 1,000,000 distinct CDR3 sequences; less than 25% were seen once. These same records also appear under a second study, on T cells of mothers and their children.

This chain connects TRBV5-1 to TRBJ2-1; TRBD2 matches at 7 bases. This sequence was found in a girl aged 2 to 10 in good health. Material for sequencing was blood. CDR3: CASSLELANEQFF. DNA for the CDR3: TGCGCCAGCAGCTTGGAACTAGCGAATGAGCAGTTCTTC. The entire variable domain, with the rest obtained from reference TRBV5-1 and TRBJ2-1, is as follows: KAGVTQTPRYLIKTRGQQVTLSCSPISGHRSVSWYQQTPGQGLQFLFEYFSETQRNKGNFPGRFSGRQFSNSRSEMNVSTLELGDSALYLCASSLELANEQFFGPGTRLTVL.